This T cell receptor (beta chain) was identified in a study of blood T cell repertoires in COVID-19. As for the study in general: Nucleic acid was either cDNA or gDNA, and it came from T cells, B-cell-depleted T cells, or PBMCs.

This clone appeared a single time. Original processing methods: Estimation of nucleated cell counts relied on the amplification of reference gene primers. Repertoires were generated with immunoSEQ multiplex PCR, while TCRdb's copy carries only in-frame clones and drops some. That table is the source of V, J and clone size, and D and trimming were worked out from the DNA. The table lists 200,000 to 250,000 clones, roughly nine tenths of them singletons. CDR1 and CDR2 from the germline V gene are MNHEY and SVGAGI. The length of the CDR3 is 15 residues. Trimming cost V 4 bases and J 5 bases; bases outside gene matches: 8.

This chain uses TRBV6-5 with TRBJ1-2; 9 bases map to TRBD1. The specimen sequenced was peripheral blood. The sequence was collected from a man aged 55 to 70 with acute or convalescent COVID-19. CDR3 region: CASSLQQGAFYGYTF. As DNA, the CDR3 is TGTGCCAGCAGTTTACAACAGGGGGCTTTTTATGGCTACACCTTC.